This section outlines one TCR beta chain sequence together with its context. This specimen belongs to a study of blood T cell repertoires in COVID-19. The germline V gene encodes CDR1 GTSNPN and CDR2 SVGIG (reference sequence). This CDR3 spans 11 amino acids. The table came from immunoSEQ multiplex PCR; TCRdb's copy has only in-frame clones and leaves some out. The table shows 400,000 or so clones, with approximately 86% occurring only once. The sequenced material came from peripheral blood. V usage is TRBV30 and J usage is TRBJ1-1; tentative D call: TRBD1 (5 bases). The source of this sequence is a human donor in a cohort sampled during active COVID-19. Here the CDR3 DNA reads TGTGCTAAGGGAGGGGCCCGCGAAGCTTTCTTT. Encoded protein: CAKGGAREAFF.